This T cell receptor beta chain came from a study of shared clonotypes between healthy human individuals. Recent vaccinations or acute infections were absent in the healthy HIV-negative adult donors. Regarding this clone: Its matching antigen is unknown.

The germline V gene has CDR1 LNHNV and CDR2 YYDKDF (reference sequence). V dropped 0 bases and J dropped 7 bases, with 10 bases sitting between them. CDR3 size: 13 residues. Broader study findings: Generation probabilities were higher for clonotypes shared across all four sorted-subset donors than for unshared ones.

An assay was performed, and its level was deep. Each replicate PCR on the sorted subsets used roughly 200 ng DNA (approximately 27,000 T cell genomes). Method: immunoSEQ multiplex PCR; TCRdb's copy keeps in-frame clones and lacks some. Of around 2.5 million clones in the sample, 90% to 95% were seen once. The sequence derives from a young man in good health. Some clones in this sample may be carry-over from other donors' samples. The chain links TRBV15 to TRBJ2-7; D possibly corresponds to TRBD1 (5 bases). Sequenced input: naive CD4+ T cells from PBMCs. As to subset: CD45RA+ positively selected. The CDR3 DNA reads TGTGCCACCAGCAGAGAGCCCCCAGGGGAGCAGTACTTC. This gives the protein CATSREPPGEQYF.